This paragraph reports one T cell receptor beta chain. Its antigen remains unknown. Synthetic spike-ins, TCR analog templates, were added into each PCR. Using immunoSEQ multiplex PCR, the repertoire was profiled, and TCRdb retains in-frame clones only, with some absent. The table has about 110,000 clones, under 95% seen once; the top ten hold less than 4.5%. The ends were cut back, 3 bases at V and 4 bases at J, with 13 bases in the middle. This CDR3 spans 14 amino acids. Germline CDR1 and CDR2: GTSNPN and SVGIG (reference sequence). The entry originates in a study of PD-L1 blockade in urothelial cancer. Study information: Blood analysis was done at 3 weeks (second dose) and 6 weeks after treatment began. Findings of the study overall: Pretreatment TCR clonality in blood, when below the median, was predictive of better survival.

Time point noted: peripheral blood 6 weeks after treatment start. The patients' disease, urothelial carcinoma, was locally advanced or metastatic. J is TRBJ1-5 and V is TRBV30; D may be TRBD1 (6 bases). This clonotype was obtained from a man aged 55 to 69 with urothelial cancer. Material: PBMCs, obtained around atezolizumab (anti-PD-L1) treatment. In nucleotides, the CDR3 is TGTGCCTGGAGAACAAAGGGGGGGAATCAGCCCCAGCATTTT. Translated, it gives CAWRTKGGNQPQHF.